Included here is one T cell receptor beta chain sequence, with context. Antigen unknown. MiXCR was run by TCRdb on the reads, yielding one entry per CDR3 protein. The table shows roughly 760,000 distinct CDR3 sequences, with approximately 34% occurring only once. The data were obtained in a study of T cell repertoires in cytomegalovirus infection. In the study overall: Public TCR beta signature analysis indicated the presence of both CMV infection and matching HLA type.

The germline CDR1 and CDR2 sequences are SGHDT and YYEEEE. CDR3 length: 15 amino acids. The V and J ends lost 1 base and 8 bases, in that order; junction bases with no gene match: 10. Study-wide findings and caveats: Ex vivo, HLA-C-restricted CMV-specific TCR beta clonotypes prevailed over the rest of the response.

Source material: PBMCs. V usage is TRBV5-6 and J usage is TRBJ1-1; 8 positions agree with TRBD1. This TCR derives from a human donor in good health (CMV status not recorded). Some clones in this sample may be carry-over from other donors' samples. The CDR3 loop reads CASSLFIDRGWEAFF. As DNA, the CDR3 is TGTGCCAGCAGCTTGTTTATTGACAGGGGTTGGGAAGCTTTCTTT.